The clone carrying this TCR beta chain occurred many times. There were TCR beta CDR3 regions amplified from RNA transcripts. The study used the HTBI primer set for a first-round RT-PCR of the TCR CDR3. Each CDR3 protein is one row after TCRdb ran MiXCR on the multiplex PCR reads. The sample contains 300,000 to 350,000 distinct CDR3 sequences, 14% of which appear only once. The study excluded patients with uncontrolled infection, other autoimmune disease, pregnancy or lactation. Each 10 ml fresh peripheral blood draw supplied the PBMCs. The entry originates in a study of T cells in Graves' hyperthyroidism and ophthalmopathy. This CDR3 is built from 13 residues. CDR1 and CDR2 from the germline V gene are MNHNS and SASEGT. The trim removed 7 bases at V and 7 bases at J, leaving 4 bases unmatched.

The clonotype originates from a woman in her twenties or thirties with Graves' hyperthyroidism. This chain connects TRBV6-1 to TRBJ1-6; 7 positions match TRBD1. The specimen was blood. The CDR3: CASKGAMNSPLHF. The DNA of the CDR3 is TGTGCCAGCAAGGGGGCCATGAATTCACCCCTCCACTTT.